This T cell receptor (beta chain) appears in the sequencing data of a study of T-cell memory formation after mild COVID-19. Study-wide results and limits: Prior to infection, memory already included some responding clones, suggesting cross-reactive memory joined.

This clonotype came up a few times. Its antigen is not identified. TCRdb re-called the 5' RACE reads through MiXCR, storing one row per CDR3 protein. The profile shows more than 200,000 distinct CDR3 sequences, around 15% of them singletons. Trimming took off 4 bases at V and 10 bases at J, with 16 bases between the two ends. The germline V gene has CDR1 SGHAT and CDR2 FQNNGV. This CDR3 is 13 amino acids long. The sequenced sample was PBMCs or a T cell subset sorted from them (not recorded which). The V call is TRBV11-2, the J call TRBJ1-1; D not certain. The TCR sequence derives from a man between 18 and 29 years old who had mild COVID-19 (a few samples of this study predate the infection). Cell type and time point are not known. For the CDR3, the DNA is TGTGCCAGCAGCTACCGGGGTCTTAGGTCAGCTTTCTTT. Amino acid sequence: CASSYRGLRSAFF.